The entry below describes one T cell receptor (beta chain). Its specificity is not known. A junction boundary mismatches the germline segment, possibly from a read error. This entry is derived from a study of graft-versus-host responses after intestinal transplantation. Study information: Tacrolimus plus steroids were given to all recipients for roughly 3 years, preceded by anti-thymocyte globulin induction. General study points: Present in recipient marrow, GvH clones included some that appeared first in ileum or blood.

Sequencing was performed with immunoSEQ multiplex PCR; in TCRdb, only in-frame clones are kept and a portion is missing. The sample lists over 70,000 clones; around 90% were seen once. CDR1 and CDR2 (germline): MNHEY, SVGAGI. This CDR3 has 10 residues. The input for sequencing was unstimulated CD8+ T cells sorted from spleen or lymph node cells, taken before transplant. The chain couples TRBV6-5 to TRBJ2-3; 7 bases map to TRBD1. The sequence derives from a human donor who was the organ donor for an intestinal transplant. The CDR3 sequence is CASSSPTGDF. In nucleotides, the CDR3 is TGTGCCAGCAGTTCCCCTACAGGGGACTTT.